Given below is one T cell receptor beta chain in context. Its antigen is not known. The V gene's germline CDR1 is LNHDA and CDR2 SQIVND (reference sequence). Trimming removed 3 bases from V and 4 bases from J, with 13 bases in between. The CDR3 consists of 15 residues. TCRdb keeps only in-frame clones here, not all; method: immunoSEQ multiplex PCR. Of tens of thousands of clones listed, around 76% are singletons. The sample is drawn from a study of OX40 agonist ivuxolimab in advanced cancers. Broader study findings: CD8+ T cells (on average) carried more expanded clones than CD4+ T cells.

The sequenced sample was CD4+ or CD8+ T cells sorted from blood, obtained in a trial of the OX40 agonist ivuxolimab. The rearrangement joins TRBV19 to TRBJ1-5; D gene unclear. This TCR was sampled from an adult with an advanced solid tumor such as melanoma, head and neck, liver or kidney cancer. CDR3 DNA sequence: TGTGCCAGTAGTATGGGTGAAAGGTATAATCAGCCCCAGCATTTT. Its protein product is CASSMGERYNQPQHF.